This T cell receptor beta chain is drawn from a study of shared clonotypes between healthy human individuals. V was clipped by 0 bases and J by 4 bases, with 17 bases between them. Germline values: CDR1 SGDLS, CDR2 YYNGEE. The CDR3 has 17 amino acids. Study processing details: For the immunoSEQ data, sequences were junction-only without quality scores, so filtering differed. This table comes from immunoSEQ multiplex PCR, and its TCRdb copy is limited to in-frame clones, with some not included. V, J and clone size derive from that table, while D and trimming were established from the DNA sequence. The top ten clones hold about 1.4% of a sample with 950,000 to 1,100,000 clones, roughly 80% of them seen once.

This clonotype was obtained from a young man in good health. Sequencing was done on a sample of memory CD4+ T cells sorted from blood. Subset of the sample: CD45RA-negative fraction. The J gene is TRBJ1-3, the V gene TRBV9, with no clear D. The CDR3 region has the DNA TGTGCCAGCAGCGTAGGGGGAGTCGGGTTCGCAGGAAACACCATATATTTT. This gives the protein CASSVGGVGFAGNTIYF.